The TCR beta chain described here comes from a study of shared clonotypes between healthy human individuals. Study outcomes and limitations: The study found about 5.1% of naive CD4 clonotypes shared across a few donors. Generation probabilities of non-shared clonotypes were lower (relative to those shared by all four donors).

On this clone itself: Its specificity is unknown.

The CDR3 sequence is 15 residues long. The germline V gene has CDR1 SGHVS and CDR2 FQNEAQ. The V end was cut by 6 bases, the J end by 2 bases, with 16 bases between. Running of the assay took place at deep level. The protocol was immunoSEQ multiplex PCR, while the TCRdb copy is restricted to in-frame clones and leaves out a portion. The table shows a few million clones, with over 85% occurring only once. Sequencing was done on a sample of naive CD4+ T cells sorted from blood. Subset denoted: CD45RA+ positively selected. This chain connects TRBV7-8 to TRBJ1-1; the D gene is possibly TRBD1 (6 bases). The receptor comes from a man aged 18-30 years in good health. The DNA of the CDR3 is TGTGCCAGCAGGTGGGGTAGGGGGGTAAACACTGAAGCTTTCTTT. It encodes CASRWGRGVNTEAFF. The full variable domain, in which reference TRBV7-8 and TRBJ1-1 provide the parts outside the CDR3, is GAGVSQSPRYKVAKRGQDVALRCDPISGHVSLFWYQQALGQGPEFLTYFQNEAQLDKSGLPSDRFFAERPEGSVSTLKIQRTQQEDSAVYLCASRWGRGVNTEAFFGQGTRLTVV.